The 16 T cell receptor beta chains reported below all come from one sample, sequenced in a study of T cell responses to AZD1222 COVID-19 vaccine. Profiling relied on immunoSEQ multiplex PCR, and the TCRdb table lists in-frame clones only, not all of them. Among 110,000 or so clones listed, about 90% were seen once. Here the sequenced sample was peripheral blood, taken on day 0 of AZD1222 vaccination. The receptors stem from an adult in good health.

This clone turned up a few times. The V and J genes are TRBV7-2 and TRBJ1-1; 7 nucleotides match TRBD1. CDR1 and CDR2 from the germline V gene are SGHTA and FQGNSA. V was pared by 5 bases and J by 5 bases, with 5 bases of the junction left unmatched. The CDR3 consists of 13 residues. The CDR3: CASSPRGGTEAFF. For the CDR3, the DNA is TGTGCCAGCAGCCCCAGGGGGGGAACTGAAGCTTTCTTT. Variable domain in full (rest from reference TRBV7-2 and TRBJ1-1): GAGVSQSPSNKVTEKGKDVELRCDPISGHTALYWYRQSLGQGLEFLIYFQGNSAPDKSGLPSDRFSAERTGGSVSTLTIQRTQQEDSAVYLCASSPRGGTEAFFGQGTRLTVV.

The genes are TRBV10-3 and TRBJ1-5; 9 bases line up with TRBD1. The CDR3 loop spans 16 amino acids. Per the germline V gene, CDR1 is ENHRY and CDR2 is SYGVKD. V lost 3 bases to trimming and J lost 2 bases; unmatched junction nucleotides: 5. The DNA of the CDR3 is TGTGCCATCAGTGAAGAACAGGGGGCTGGCAATCAGCCCCAGCATTTT. It encodes CAISEEQGAGNQPQHF.

The chain combines TRBV5-5 with TRBJ1-1; unclear D gene. Germline values: CDR1 SGHKS, CDR2 YYEKEE (reference sequence). Trimming shortened V by 0 bases and J by 0 bases, and 9 bases separated the two germline ends. The CDR3 is made up of 15 amino acids. The chain's CDR3 is CASSLGLGMNTEAFF. CDR3 in DNA: TGTGCCAGCAGCTTGGGGCTGGGGATGAACACTGAAGCTTTCTTT. Combining the CDR3 with reference TRBV5-5 and TRBJ1-1 gives the whole variable domain DAGVTQSPTHLIKTRGQQVTLRCSPISGHKSVSWYQQVLGQGPQFIFQYYEKEERGRGNFPDRFSARQFPNYSSELNVNALLLGDSALYLCASSLGLGMNTEAFFGQGTRLTVV.

The chain is built from TRBV18 and TRBJ1-3; D remains unclear. Trimming removed 2 bases from V and 0 bases from J, with 11 bases in between. The CDR3 has 16 amino acids. Germline V gene data show CDR1 as KGHSH and CDR2 as LQKENI. The DNA of the CDR3 is TGTGCCAGCTCACCATGGTCATCCCCCTCTGGAAACACCATATATTTT. This translates into CASSPWSSPSGNTIYF.

The chain joins TRBV11-2 to TRBJ1-2; a possible D gene is TRBD1 (6 bases). The germline gives CDR1 SGHAT, CDR2 FQNNGV. CDR3 length: 14 amino acids. V lost 3 bases and J 5 bases, leaving 13 bases between the germline ends. CDR3 residues: CASSFVTGTYGYTF. DNA for the CDR3: TGTGCCAGCAGCTTCGTTACAGGGACATATGGCTACACCTTC. The entire variable domain, with the rest obtained from reference TRBV11-2 and TRBJ1-2, is as follows: EAGVAQSPRYKIIEKRQSVAFWCNPISGHATLYWYQQILGQGPKLLIQFQNNGVVDDSQLPKDRFSAERLKGVDSTLKIQPAKLEDSAVYLCASSFVTGTYGYTFGSGTRLTVV.

The rearrangement links TRBV28 to TRBJ1-2; perhaps TRBD1 as D (6 bases). V lost 8 bases and J lost 1, with 14 bases in between. This CDR3 has 14 amino acids. Germline V gene data show CDR1 as MDHEN and CDR2 as SYDVKM. The CDR3 loop is CASEGVSLNYGYTF. CDR3 coding DNA: TGTGCCAGCGAGGGGGTCTCCCTTAACTATGGCTACACCTTC.

V gene TRBV30 combines with J gene TRBJ2-5; a weak D match, TRBD2 (5 bases). Germline loops: CDR1 GTSNPN, CDR2 SVGIG (reference sequence). V dropped 0 bases and J dropped 6 bases, with 14 bases sitting between them. CDR3 size: 14 residues. The CDR3 region has the DNA TGTGCCTGGAGTGTACTCAGGAGGAGAAAGACCCAGTACTTC. Its protein is CAWSVLRRRKTQYF.

The sample holds a few counts of this clone. Written as DNA, the CDR3 is TGTGCCAGTAGCTCACAGGGGGCAACCTACGAGCAGTACTTC. Translation: CASSSQGATYEQYF. The chain has TRBV19 and TRBJ2-7; 9 bases align to TRBD1. Germline-derived CDR1 and CDR2 are LNHDA and SQIVND (reference sequence). With 6 bases clipped from V and 2 bases from J, the junction kept 5 bases outside the gene matches. The CDR3 is made up of 14 amino acids. The full variable domain, in which reference TRBV19 and TRBJ2-7 provide the parts outside the CDR3, is DGGITQSPKYLFRKEGQNVTLSCEQNLNHDAMYWYRQDPGQGLRLIYYSQIVNDFQKGDIAEGYSVSREKKESFPLTVTSAQKNPTAFYLCASSSQGATYEQYFGPGTRLTVT.

The CDR3: CASSLALIAKNIQYF. CDR3 DNA: TGTGCCAGCAGTCTGGCTTTGATAGCCAAAAACATTCAGTACTTC. The chain couples TRBV6-2 or TRBV6-3 to TRBJ2-4; D not certain. The CDR3 runs to 15 residues. CDR1 is MNHEY, CDR2 SVGEGT, per germline. Trimming pared 5 bases from V and 0 bases from J, leaving 11 bases between.

This clone has only a few counts. The V gene is TRBV4-3, the J gene TRBJ1-1; D not certain. This CDR3 has 14 amino acids. The V gene's germline CDR1 is LGHNA and CDR2 YSLEER. V lost 1 base and J 0 bases, leaving 6 bases between the germline ends. DNA of the CDR3: TGCGCCAGCAGCCAAGTGGATATGAACACTGAAGCTTTCTTT. This codes for CASSQVDMNTEAFF.

This clone was recorded once. The genes are TRBV2 and TRBJ2-7; 9 nucleotides match TRBD1. This CDR3 spans 14 amino acids. Unmatched junction bases numbered 5, after V lost 6 bases and J lost 2 bases. CDR1 SNHLY and CDR2 FYNNEI come from the germline V gene. CDR3 sequence: CASSPGTGPYEQYF. The CDR3 DNA follows: TGTGCCAGCAGCCCCGGGACAGGGCCCTACGAGCAGTACTTC.

The chain recombines TRBV12-5 with TRBJ2-3; perhaps TRBD2 as D (6 bases). Trimming pared 0 bases from V and 0 bases from J, leaving 25 bases between. The CDR3 extends over 21 amino acids. Germline V lookup: CDR1 LGHNT, CDR2 FRNRAP. The CDR3: CASGLVLGGPVGGSSTDTQYF. The CDR3 DNA sequence: TGTGCTAGTGGTTTGGTACTGGGGGGACCCGTGGGCGGCTCTAGCACAGATACGCAGTATTTT.

This clone appeared a single time. This sequence joins TRBV6-4 and TRBJ2-1; 9 bases agree with TRBD2. CDR1 MRHNA and CDR2 SNTAGT come from the germline V gene. With V trimmed by 6 bases and J by 1 base, 4 bases remained unmatched. The CDR3 has 15 residues. This CDR3 is CASSATSGSYNEQFF. In nucleotides, the CDR3 is TGTGCCAGCAGCGCGACTAGCGGTTCCTACAATGAGCAGTTCTTC.

The J gene is TRBJ2-2, the V gene TRBV18, with TRBD1 as a possible D gene (6 bases). CDR1 and CDR2 (germline): KGHSH, LQKENI. V was pared by 2 bases and J by 6 bases, with 16 bases between. The CDR3 is 16 residues long. The CDR3 DNA sequence: TGTGCCAGCTCACCAGGGGACACCGGTGGGTCCGGGGAGCTGTTTTTT. It codes for CASSPGDTGGSGELFF.

The V gene is TRBV7-9, the J gene TRBJ1-1; 8 bases line up with TRBD1. CDR3 length equals 17 residues. Germline V lookup: CDR1 SEHNR, CDR2 FQNEAQ (reference sequence). V lost 5 bases, J lost 3 bases, and 14 bases stayed unmatched. The CDR3 spells CASSRQGTSDSDTEAFF. The CDR3 coding sequence is TGTGCCAGCAGCCGACAGGGGACCTCGGACTCGGACACTGAAGCTTTCTTT.

The chain joins TRBV27 to TRBJ2-3; D remains unclear. V lost 7 bases and J 0 bases, leaving 8 bases between the germline ends. The CDR3 length is 13 residues. The V gene's germline CDR1 is MNHEY and CDR2 SMNVEV (reference sequence). This chain's CDR3 is CASTLRSTDTQYF. The CDR3, as DNA: TGTGCCAGCACACTAAGGAGCACAGATACGCAGTATTTT.